Detailed here is one T cell receptor (beta chain). These data come from a study of shared T cell receptors in the human thymus. CDR1 and CDR2 (germline): SGHTA, FQGNSA. The CDR3 runs 16 residues. The J segment lost 4 bases and the V segment lost 6 bases, leaving 12 bases of the junction unmatched. The repertoire was sequenced with immunoSEQ multiplex PCR; TCRdb's copy has only in-frame clones and lacks some. The sample lists about 400,000 clones; about 95% were seen once. The source is a human donor. Sample: thymocytes. V gene TRBV7-2 combines with J gene TRBJ2-7; TRBD1 aligns across 10 bases. The CDR3 DNA reads TGTGCCAGCAGTTTTATATCCGGGACAGGGGCGTACGAGCAGTACTTC. Translating it yields CASSFISGTGAYEQYF.